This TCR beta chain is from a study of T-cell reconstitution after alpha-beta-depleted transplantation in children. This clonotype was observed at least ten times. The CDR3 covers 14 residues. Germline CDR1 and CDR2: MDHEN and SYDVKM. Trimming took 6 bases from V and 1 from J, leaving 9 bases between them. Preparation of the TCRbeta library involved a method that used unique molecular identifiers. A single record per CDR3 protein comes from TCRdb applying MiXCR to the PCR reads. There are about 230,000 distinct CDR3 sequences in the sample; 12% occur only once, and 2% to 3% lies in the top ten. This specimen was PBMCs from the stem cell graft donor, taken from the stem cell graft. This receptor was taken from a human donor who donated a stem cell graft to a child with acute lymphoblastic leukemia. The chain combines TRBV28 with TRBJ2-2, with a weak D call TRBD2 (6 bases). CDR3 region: CASRIAENTGELFF. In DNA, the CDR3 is TGTGCCAGCAGAATAGCGGAGAACACCGGGGAGCTGTTTTTT.